Below, one T cell receptor beta chain is given with its context. A second roughly 6 to 12 cycle PCR used barcoded and J-beta primers. Via MiXCR, TCRdb re-called the 5' RACE reads, giving one row per CDR3 protein. Of about 680,000 distinct CDR3 sequences in the sample, 49% are singletons; the top ten hold 30% to 40%. The data were taken from a study of blood T cells in healthy people across ages. Germline V gene lookup returns CDR1 SNHLY and CDR2 FYNNEI. The CDR3 runs 14 residues. Trimming cost V 7 bases and J 1 base; bases outside gene matches: 4. This chain joins TRBV2 and TRBJ1-5; TRBD1 aligns across 7 bases. This receptor was obtained from a woman aged 60 to 75 in good health. The sequencing sample was made of blood. The CDR3 is CASNQQGSNQPQHF. CDR3 DNA sequence: TGTGCCAGCAACCAACAGGGGAGCAATCAGCCCCAGCATTTT.